The next 28 T cell receptor beta chains were all read from a single sample in a study of blood T cell repertoires in COVID-19. Using immunoSEQ multiplex PCR, the repertoire was profiled, and TCRdb retains in-frame clones only, with some absent. The profile shows approximately 300,000 clones, more than 70% of them singletons. The sequenced material came from peripheral blood. The source is a man between 18 and 35 years old who had recovered from COVID-19.

CDR3 nucleotide sequence: TGTGCCAGCAGTGAGTTGGGGGGGGGCACAGATACGCAGTATTTT. Residues: CASSELGGGTDTQYF. The chain joins TRBV6-4 to TRBJ2-3, with TRBD2 matching over 7 bases. CDR3 length: 15 residues. With V trimmed by 3 bases and J by 1 base, 4 bases remained unmatched. Germline values: CDR1 MRHNA, CDR2 SNTAGT.

The rearrangement links TRBV30 to TRBJ2-7; 12 nucleotides match TRBD2. The germline V gene has CDR1 GTSNPN and CDR2 SVGIG (reference sequence). The CDR3 loop spans 14 amino acids. The V and J ends lost 3 bases and 6 bases, in that order; junction bases with no gene match: 6. The CDR3 DNA reads as TGTGCCTGGAGCCACGGACTAGCGGGAACCGAGCAGTACTTC. Its protein product is CAWSHGLAGTEQYF.

The chain has TRBV9 and TRBJ2-7; 9 bases are shared with TRBD2. Trimming took 4 bases from V and 2 from J; bases not matched to a gene: 10. The CDR3 extends over 16 amino acids. Germline V CDR1 and CDR2: SGDLS, YYNGEE. The CDR3 loop reads CASSSDSSGEPYEQYF. Written as DNA, the CDR3 is TGTGCCAGCAGCTCAGACTCTAGCGGGGAACCCTACGAGCAGTACTTC.

This sequence joins TRBV18 and TRBJ2-3; 9 bases agree with TRBD2. Unmatched junction bases numbered 4, after V lost 2 bases and J lost 1 base. The CDR3 sequence is 16 residues long. The germline CDR1 and CDR2 sequences are KGHSH and LQKENI. In nucleotides, the CDR3 is TGTGCCAGCTCACCAATGGTAGCGGGGGGCACAGATACGCAGTATTTT. It specifies CASSPMVAGGTDTQYF. The full variable domain, its missing parts supplied by reference TRBV18 and TRBJ2-3, is NAGVMQNPRHLVRRRGQEARLRCSPMKGHSHVYWYRQLPEEGLKFMVYLQKENIIDESGMPKERFSAEFPKEGPSILRIQQVVRGDSAAYFCASSPMVAGGTDTQYFGPGTRLTVL.

The rearrangement links TRBV3-1 (or the pseudogene TRBV3-2) to TRBJ2-2; 10 positions agree with TRBD1. The CDR3 totals 16 residues. Looked up from germline, CDR1 is LGHDT and CDR2 is YNNKEL (reference sequence). With 3 bases clipped from V and 4 bases from J, the junction kept 5 bases outside the gene matches. The chain's CDR3 is CASSHRGQGITGELFF. CDR3 nucleotides: TGTGCCAGCAGCCATAGGGGACAGGGGATCACCGGGGAGCTGTTTTTT.

This clone came up a few times. The chain employs TRBV13 and TRBJ2-1; TRBD1 is a possible D gene (6 bases). CDR1 and CDR2 (germline): PRHDT, FYEKMQ (reference sequence). The V gene lost 0 bases and the J gene lost 10 bases, with 10 bases spanning the gap. There are 13 residues in the CDR3. The CDR3, as DNA: TGTGCCAGCAGCTTAGGGGATAGGGGGGAGCAGTTCTTC. It encodes CASSLGDRGEQFF. Combining the CDR3 with reference TRBV13 and TRBJ2-1 gives the whole variable domain AAGVIQSPRHLIKEKRETATLKCYPIPRHDTVYWYQQGPGQDPQFLISFYEKMQSDKGSIPDRFSAQQFSDYHSELNMSSLELGDSALYFCASSLGDRGEQFFGPGTRLTVL.

V and J are TRBV27 and TRBJ2-4; tentative D call: TRBD2 (5 bases). Germline-derived CDR1 and CDR2 are MNHEY and SMNVEV (reference sequence). The V gene lost 5 bases and the J gene lost 6 bases, with 8 bases spanning the gap. The CDR3 sequence is 12 residues long. The CDR3 spells CASSPGLNIQYF. Written as DNA, the CDR3 is TGTGCCAGCAGTCCAGGACTAAACATTCAGTACTTC.

V usage is TRBV7-9 and J usage is TRBJ1-4; maybe TRBD1 (5 bases). The germline CDR1 and CDR2 sequences are SEHNR and FQNEAQ (reference sequence). V lost 5 bases, J lost 4 bases, and 11 bases lay in between. The CDR3 totals 14 residues. The chain's CDR3 is CASSPQGGNEKLFF. DNA for the CDR3: TGTGCCAGCAGCCCTCAGGGTGGTAATGAAAAACTGTTTTTT.

The chain joins TRBV7-2 to TRBJ1-6; D possibly corresponds to TRBD1 (5 bases). Trimming removed 2 bases from V and 9 bases from J, with 14 bases in between. Germline V gene data show CDR1 as SGHTA and CDR2 as FQGNSA. This CDR3 comprises 15 residues. In DNA form, the CDR3 reads TGTGCCAGCAGCTTACTAGACAGTCCCCCTTCACCCCTCCACTTT. It translates to CASSLLDSPPSPLHF.

CDR3 in amino acids: CASSPRRRTVQETQYF. The CDR3 DNA follows: TGTGCCAGCAGCCCGCGGAGGAGGACAGTACAAGAGACCCAGTACTTC. V usage is TRBV3-1 (or the pseudogene TRBV3-2) and J usage is TRBJ2-5; D is possibly TRBD1 (6 bases). CDR1 and CDR2 from the germline V gene are LGHDT and YNNKEL (reference sequence). The CDR3 spans 16 residues. V was shortened by 4 bases and J by 2 bases, with 17 bases between the two germline ends.

The chain uses TRBV18 and TRBJ1-1; D is possibly TRBD1 (5 bases). V lost 5 bases, J lost 3 bases, and 13 bases lay in between. Germline V gene lookup returns CDR1 KGHSH and CDR2 LQKENI. This CDR3 spans 14 amino acids. As DNA, the CDR3 is TGTGCCAGCTCATCGCAGGGTAAATACACTGAAGCTTTCTTT. Protein product: CASSSQGKYTEAFF.

The J gene is TRBJ2-3, the V gene TRBV27; TRBD1 aligns across 7 bases. The J segment lost 1 base and the V segment lost 2 bases, leaving 0 bases of the junction unmatched. From germline, CDR1 is MNHEY and CDR2 SMNVEV (reference sequence). The CDR3 has 14 amino acids. The CDR3 sequence is CASSLQGGTDTQYF. The CDR3 DNA follows: TGTGCCAGCAGTTTACAGGGGGGCACAGATACGCAGTATTTT.

The chain employs TRBV11-3 and TRBJ1-5; D gene ambiguous. The CDR3 covers 13 residues. Trimming stripped 3 bases from V and 5 bases from J, with 8 bases between. Looked up from germline, CDR1 is SGHNT and CDR2 is YENEEA. The CDR3 bases are TGTGCCAGCAGCTTCGGGGAGGATCAGCCCCAGCATTTT. Protein: CASSFGEDQPQHF. Combining the CDR3 with reference TRBV11-3 and TRBJ1-5 gives the whole variable domain EAGVVQSPRYKIIEKKQPVAFWCNPISGHNTLYWYLQNLGQGPELLIRYENEEAVDDSQLPKDRFSAERLKGVDSTLKIQPAELGDSAVYLCASSFGEDQPQHFGDGTRLSIL.

The chain combines TRBV7-9 with TRBJ1-1; maybe TRBD1 (5 bases). In germline, CDR1 is SEHNR, CDR2 FQNEAQ (reference sequence). The V end lost 5 bases, the J end lost 2 bases, and 12 bases lay between the germline ends. The CDR3 consists of 14 residues. The CDR3 nucleotides are TGTGCCAGCAGCCCCTCCCAGGGAAACACTGAAGCTTTCTTT. The encoded protein is CASSPSQGNTEAFF. The variable domain in full, completed from reference TRBV7-9 and TRBJ1-1, reads DTGVSQNPRHKITKRGQNVTFRCDPISEHNRLYWYRQTLGQGPEFLTYFQNEAQLEKSRLLSDRFSAERPKGSFSTLEIQRTEQGDSAMYLCASSPSQGNTEAFFGQGTRLTVV.

This rearrangement joins TRBV9 to TRBJ2-1; 15 bases are shared with TRBD2. The junction had 8 bases not matched to a gene; V was cut back by 0 bases and J by 10 bases. CDR1 is SGDLS and CDR2 is YYNGEE in the germline V gene. The CDR3 has 17 residues. CDR3 in DNA: TGTGCCAGCAGCGTAGCTACCGGGACTAGCGGGAGGACCGAGCAGTTCTTC. Residues: CASSVATGTSGRTEQFF. Drawing the rest from reference TRBV9 and TRBJ2-1, the complete variable domain is DSGVTQTPKHLITATGQRVTLRCSPRSGDLSVYWYQQSLDQGLQFLIQYYNGEERAKGNILERFSAQQFPDLHSELNLSSLELGDSALYFCASSVATGTSGRTEQFFGPGTRLTVL.

This rearrangement joins TRBV30 to TRBJ2-4, with TRBD1 identical over 7 bases. The junction had 2 bases not matched to a gene; V was cut back by 1 base and J by 2 bases. Germline loops: CDR1 GTSNPN, CDR2 SVGIG (reference sequence). This CDR3 is 14 amino acids long. The CDR3 here is CAWSEGATKNIQYF. As DNA, the CDR3 is TGTGCCTGGAGTGAGGGGGCCACCAAAAACATTCAGTACTTC.

The chain links TRBV10-3 to TRBJ1-2, with TRBD1 matching over 8 bases. J lost 6 bases, V lost 4 bases, and 7 bases had no gene match. Germline CDR1 is ENHRY and CDR2 is SYGVKD. This CDR3 comprises 14 residues. The CDR3: CAISGTGNPDGYTF. The CDR3 nucleotides read TGTGCCATCAGTGGGACAGGGAACCCGGATGGCTACACCTTC.

The genes are TRBV2 and TRBJ2-3; weak D call: TRBD1 (5 bases). The length of the CDR3 is 15 residues. Trimming stripped 11 bases from V and 0 bases from J, with 18 bases between. CDR1 SNHLY and CDR2 FYNNEI come from the germline V gene. In DNA form, the CDR3 reads TGTGCCTGCTACTATCGGACAATAAGCACAGATACGCAGTATTTT. Its translation: CACYYRTISTDTQYF. The full variable domain, its missing parts supplied by reference TRBV2 and TRBJ2-3, is EPEVTQTPSHQVTQMGQEVILRCVPISNHLYFYWYRQILGQKVEFLVSFYNNEISEKSEIFDDQFSVERPDGSNFTLKIRSTKLEDSAMYFCACYYRTISTDTQYFGPGTRLTVL.

The chain uses TRBV20-1 and TRBJ2-2, with D unresolved. The germline V gene has CDR1 DFQATT and CDR2 SNEGSKA (reference sequence). V was trimmed by 3 bases and J by 2 bases, leaving 7 bases between them. The CDR3 totals 13 residues. CDR3 sequence (DNA): TGCAGTGCTAGTCCCCTTAACACCGGGGAGCTGTTTTTT. This gives the protein CSASPLNTGELFF.

To note about this clone: This sample also contains other DNA sequences that code for the same CDR3. V and J are TRBV18 and TRBJ2-3; D call uncertain. The germline V gene has CDR1 KGHSH and CDR2 LQKENI. The CDR3 runs to 14 residues. Trimming took 0 bases from V and 1 from J, leaving 5 bases between them. CDR3 DNA sequence: TGTGCCAGCTCACCACCCAGCGGCACAGATACGCAGTATTTT. Translating gives CASSPPSGTDTQYF.

This chain uses TRBV5-6 with TRBJ1-1, with D possibly matching TRBD1 (5 bases). Between the trimmed V and J ends, which lost 0 bases and 4 bases, there was a span of 13 bases. The CDR3 has 15 amino acids. Germline-derived CDR1 and CDR2 are SGHDT and YYEEEE. CDR3 region: CASSLVGRDSTEAFF. In DNA form, the CDR3 reads TGTGCCAGCAGCTTGGTTGGCAGAGACAGCACTGAAGCTTTCTTT.

The chain links TRBV28 to TRBJ1-2, with D unclear. The CDR3 contains 12 residues. The germline CDR1 and CDR2 sequences are MDHEN and SYDVKM. Trimming took off 10 bases at V and 5 bases at J, with 14 bases between the two ends. The CDR3 spells CATHEDQYGYTF. For the CDR3, the DNA is TGTGCCACCCACGAGGATCAATATGGCTACACCTTC.

The V and J genes are TRBV27 and TRBJ2-1; 13 bases align to TRBD2. Germline V gives CDR1 MNHEY, CDR2 SMNVEV (reference sequence). Trimming took 7 bases from V and 6 from J; bases not matched to a gene: 9. The CDR3 runs to 16 residues. CDR3 region: CASTSPGLAGFNEQFF. The DNA for the CDR3 is TGTGCCAGCACCTCCCCGGGACTAGCGGGGTTCAATGAGCAGTTCTTC.

J is TRBJ2-1 and V is TRBV5-1; 15 positions match TRBD2. V lost 4 bases to trimming and J lost 7 bases; unmatched junction nucleotides: 6. This CDR3 is built from 16 residues. Germline V gene data show CDR1 as SGHRS and CDR2 as YFSETQ. In DNA form, the CDR3 reads TGCGCCAGCAGCCCGGGACTAGCGGGAGGTAGGAATGAGCAGTTCTTC. Amino acid sequence: CASSPGLAGGRNEQFF. Using reference TRBV5-1 and TRBJ2-1 for the parts outside the CDR3, the full variable domain is KAGVTQTPRYLIKTRGQQVTLSCSPISGHRSVSWYQQTPGQGLQFLFEYFSETQRNKGNFPGRFSGRQFSNSRSEMNVSTLELGDSALYLCASSPGLAGGRNEQFFGPGTRLTVL.

V is TRBV4-2 and J is TRBJ2-5; 11 positions agree with TRBD2. V dropped 0 bases and J dropped 2; count of bases not matched to a gene: 5. The CDR3 sequence is 17 residues long. Per germline, CDR1 LGHNA and CDR2 YNFKEQ. The CDR3 DNA follows: TGTGCCAGCAGCCAAGATCCGCTAGCGGGGGGACAAGAGACCCAGTACTTC. It yields the protein CASSQDPLAGGQETQYF.

This clone was seen once. The chain uses TRBV19 and TRBJ1-2; 9 bases are shared with TRBD1. The CDR3 runs 14 residues. Germline CDR1 reads LNHDA; CDR2 reads SQIVND (reference sequence). J was trimmed by 5 bases and V by 7 bases; bases with no gene match: 8. CDR3 protein: CASTLTGGSYGYTF. The CDR3 region has the DNA TGTGCCAGTACCCTGACAGGGGGTTCGTATGGCTACACCTTC. The variable domain in full, completed from reference TRBV19 and TRBJ1-2, reads DGGITQSPKYLFRKEGQNVTLSCEQNLNHDAMYWYRQDPGQGLRLIYYSQIVNDFQKGDIAEGYSVSREKKESFPLTVTSAQKNPTAFYLCASTLTGGSYGYTFGSGTRLTVV.

This clone has a handful of counts. The same CDR3 also results from other DNA sequences found in this sample. The J gene is TRBJ1-5, the V gene TRBV9, with a possible D match to TRBD1 (5 bases). The CDR3 spans 15 residues. Germline values: CDR1 SGDLS, CDR2 YYNGEE. V was cut by 4 bases and J by 2 bases, with 13 bases left in between. CDR3 nucleotide sequence: TGTGCCAGCAGCCCCGGCGGGGGTGGCAATCAGCCCCAGCATTTT. Protein product: CASSPGGGGNQPQHF. The whole variable domain, remainder taken from reference TRBV9 and TRBJ1-5, is DSGVTQTPKHLITATGQRVTLRCSPRSGDLSVYWYQQSLDQGLQFLIQYYNGEERAKGNILERFSAQQFPDLHSELNLSSLELGDSALYFCASSPGGGGNQPQHFGDGTRLSIL.

The genes are TRBV5-6 and TRBJ1-5; 7 bases align to TRBD1. There are 18 residues in the CDR3. Per the germline V gene, CDR1 is SGHDT and CDR2 is YYEEEE. V lost 4 bases, J lost 5 bases, and 18 bases stayed unmatched. As DNA, the CDR3 is TGTGCCAGCAGCCCCAGGAGGAAAGGGGGCAGGCGGGATCAGCCCCAGCATTTT. It yields the protein CASSPRRKGGRRDQPQHF.